These 18 T cell receptor beta chains came from one sample sequenced in a study of CDR3 diversity in severe acne. TCRdb fed the PCR reads into MiXCR, producing one record per CDR3 protein. The table lists more than 70,000 distinct CDR3 sequences, under 55% of them singletons. Material for sequencing was blood. These receptors originate from a male donor with severe acne vulgaris.

As to this clonotype: A much more abundant neighbour one base away suggests this may be a read error. The CDR3 spells CASSTQQGNQPQHF. The CDR3 nucleotides read TGTGCCAGTAGTACGCAACAGGGGAATCAGCCCCAGCATTTT. The genes are TRBV19 and TRBJ1-5; 7 nucleotides align to TRBD1. The length of the CDR3 is 14 residues. The V segment lost 4 bases and the J segment 4 bases; nucleotides outside the gene matches: 4. Per germline, CDR1 LNHDA and CDR2 SQIVND (reference sequence).

This clonotype has only one observation. The chain recombines TRBV15 with TRBJ1-5, with unresolved D. CDR1 LNHNV and CDR2 YYDKDF come from the germline V gene (reference sequence). The V end lost 6 bases, the J end lost 7 bases, and 13 bases lay between the germline ends. The CDR3 spans 13 residues. CDR3 region: CATSGTGMQPQHF. CDR3 in DNA: TGTGCCACCAGTGGTACGGGTATGCAGCCCCAGCATTTT.

The rearrangement uses TRBV28 and TRBJ1-5; D not certain. CDR3 size: 14 residues. The V gene's germline CDR1 is MDHEN and CDR2 SYDVKM. Trimming took off 7 bases at V and 6 bases at J, with 16 bases between the two ends. CDR3 sequence: CASTDEVRVQPQHF. CDR3 in DNA: TGTGCCAGCACCGACGAGGTAAGGGTTCAGCCCCAGCATTTT.

CDR3: CASSRYEGHNTGELFF. As DNA, the CDR3 is TGTGCCAGCAGCCGATATGAGGGGCACAACACCGGGGAGCTGTTTTTT. The chain recombines TRBV7-9 with TRBJ2-2; D may match TRBD1 or TRBD2 (5 bases each). The germline V gene has CDR1 SEHNR and CDR2 FQNEAQ (reference sequence). CDR3 size: 16 residues. V dropped 5 bases and J dropped 2 bases, with 15 bases sitting between them.

This clonotype was seen ten or more times. J is TRBJ2-7 and V is TRBV30, with 9 bases aligning to TRBD2. Trimming took 1 base from V and 5 from J; bases not matched to a gene: 6. This CDR3 has 14 amino acids. CDR1 and CDR2 from the germline V gene are GTSNPN and SVGIG (reference sequence). The chain's CDR3 is CAWSGETSGNEQYF. For the CDR3, the DNA is TGTGCCTGGAGTGGTGAGACTAGCGGTAACGAGCAGTACTTC.

J is TRBJ2-1 and V is TRBV15; 10 positions match TRBD2. The V gene's germline CDR1 is LNHNV and CDR2 YYDKDF (reference sequence). The trim removed 3 bases at V and 0 bases at J, leaving 11 bases unmatched. This CDR3 contains 19 residues. The CDR3 sequence: CATSRGDGAGGSSYNEQFF. The CDR3 DNA reads TGTGCCACCAGCAGGGGGGATGGAGCGGGAGGGAGCTCCTACAATGAGCAGTTCTTC.

V and J are TRBV6-6 and TRBJ2-7; D possibly uses TRBD1 or TRBD2 (5 bases each). Germline V gene data show CDR1 as MNHNY and CDR2 as SVGAGI (reference sequence). The CDR3 contains 13 residues. The V end lost 4 bases, the J end lost 1 base, and 8 bases lay between the germline ends. The CDR3: CASSLGVSYEQYF. The CDR3 DNA is TGTGCCAGCAGTTTGGGGGTGTCCTACGAGCAGTACTTC.

This clonotype appeared a few times. V usage is TRBV7-9 and J usage is TRBJ2-3; TRBD2 matches 8 bases. Per the germline V gene, CDR1 is SEHNR and CDR2 is FQNEAQ (reference sequence). Trimming removed 5 bases from V and 3 bases from J; junction bases left unmatched: 7. The CDR3 is 15 residues long. DNA of the CDR3: TGTGCCAGCAGCCCAAGCGGGAGCGGAACAGATACGCAGTATTTT. Translation: CASSPSGSGTDTQYF.

This clonotype was counted only a few times. Likely a read error: the CDR3 ends without its conserved phenylalanine or tryptophan. It is unclear where the CDR3 begins or ends on the DNA, so no DNA is shown, and the CDR3 is as TCRdb lists it. The J gene is TRBJ2-6, the V gene TRBV6-5. CDR1 is MNHEY and CDR2 is SVGAGI in the germline V gene. The CDR3 has 18 amino acids, counting both end residues. CDR3 protein: CASSYGRRTFSGANVLVL.

This chain joins TRBV12-3 or TRBV12-4 and TRBJ2-1; 12 bases map to TRBD2. V trimming: 3 bases; J trimming: 5 bases; junction bases outside the gene matches: 5. CDR3 length equals 16 residues. The CDR3, as DNA: TGTGCCAGCAGTTTGGGATCTAGCGGGAGGGACAATGAGCAGTTCTTC. Translation gives CASSLGSSGRDNEQFF.

This clonotype was detected once. The DNA is omitted, as the CDR3 cannot be located on it reliably, and the CDR3 follows TCRdb's listing. J is TRBJ2-2 and V is TRBV28; TRBD1 is taken as the D call from the table, unchecked against the DNA. A total of 20 residues make up the CDR3, ends included. Germline CDR1 MDHEN, CDR2 SYDVKM. The CDR3 region is CAIVGGFSQHFGDGTGELFF.

The genes are TRBV24-1 and TRBJ2-5, with a weak D call TRBD1 (6 bases). The CDR3 covers 14 residues. V was pared by 3 bases and J by 0 bases, with 7 bases between. Germline CDR1 KGHDR, CDR2 SFDVKD. The CDR3 is CATSDRDNQETQYF. For the CDR3, the DNA is TGTGCCACCAGTGATCGGGACAACCAAGAGACCCAGTACTTC.

The chain recombines TRBV10-1 with TRBJ2-1, with 16 positions matching TRBD2. The V and J ends lost 6 bases and 8 bases, in that order; junction bases with no gene match: 13. Germline loops: CDR1 WNHNN, CDR2 SYGVQD (reference sequence). The CDR3 covers 18 residues. The DNA of the CDR3 is TGCGCCAGCAGAGGGGGGGGGACTAGCGGGAGGGAGGTAGATGAGCAGTTCTTC. Its translation is CASRGGGTSGREVDEQFF.

In the case of this clonotype: Because the CDR3's place on the DNA is in doubt, the DNA is left out and the CDR3 is given as listed by TCRdb. The chain employs TRBV7-9 and TRBJ2-2; the table's D call TRBD2 went unverified against the DNA. From its first to its last residue, the CDR3 has 23 amino acids. CDR1 SEHNR and CDR2 FQNEAQ come from the germline V gene (reference sequence). CDR3: CASSLGTPGYEQYFGPGTGELFF.

Comment on this clonotype: One end of the junction does not line up with germline, which may come from a read error. The chain recombines TRBV14 with TRBJ1-1; D uncertain. Germline CDR1 and CDR2: SGHDN and FVKESK. The CDR3 spans 13 residues. The CDR3 is CGSSQELETEAFF. The CDR3 coding sequence is TGTGGCAGCAGCCAAGAACTGGAGACTGAAGCTTTCTTT.

V usage is TRBV20-1 and J usage is TRBJ2-7; the match to TRBD2 covers 12 bases. The germline V gene has CDR1 DFQATT and CDR2 SNEGSKA (reference sequence). Trimming took 3 bases from V and 3 from J; bases not matched to a gene: 6. The CDR3 is 15 amino acids. CDR3 residues: CSASGRTSGIYEQYF. The CDR3 nucleotides read TGCAGTGCTAGTGGACGGACTAGCGGGATCTACGAGCAGTACTTC.

This clonotype is medium-sized within its sample. V and J are TRBV20-1 and TRBJ1-2; no reliable D call. V gave up 3 bases and J gave up 3 bases, with 11 bases separating them. Germline assignment: CDR1 DFQATT and CDR2 SNEGSKA (reference sequence). The CDR3 length is 13 residues. The CDR3 DNA sequence: TGCAGTGCTAGTCGGAGGGCTGACTATGGCTACACCTTC. Translating it yields CSASRRADYGYTF.

By share, this clonotype counts as medium-sized (0.01 to 0.1%). V gene TRBV7-2 combines with J gene TRBJ2-1, with a possible D match to TRBD1 (5 bases). Germline CDR1 SGHTA, CDR2 FQGNSA. CDR3 size: 14 residues. The V end lost 3 bases, the J end lost 2 bases, and 8 bases lay between the germline ends. The CDR3 reads CASSFRDPYNEQFF. CDR3 coding DNA: TGTGCCAGCAGCTTCAGGGATCCCTACAATGAGCAGTTCTTC.